What follows are 11 T cell receptor beta chains derived from one specimen sequenced in a study of blood T cell repertoires in COVID-19. The data were produced by immunoSEQ multiplex PCR, yet TCRdb's version contains in-frame clones alone and is incomplete. The table lists just over 250,000 clones, 88% of them singletons. Sample: peripheral blood. Source of these receptors: a woman aged 70-85 years with COVID-19, enrolled during active disease.

This clone has only one observation. The V call is TRBV7-2, the J call TRBJ2-5, with TRBD2 identical over 8 bases. The CDR3 contains 16 residues. The junction had 13 bases not matched to a gene; V was cut back by 8 bases and J by 2 bases. CDR1 is SGHTA and CDR2 is FQGNSA in the germline V gene. For the CDR3, the DNA is TGTGCCAGCTCCCCGAACGGGGCGGGAGGTCAAGAGACCCAGTACTTC. The encoded protein is CASSPNGAGGQETQYF.

The chain couples TRBV2 to TRBJ2-3; 14 positions agree with TRBD2. Losses at the gene ends were 6 bases for V and 1 base for J; bases not matched to a gene: 6. Germline V gene data show CDR1 as SNHLY and CDR2 as FYNNEI. CDR3 length equals 17 residues. DNA for the CDR3: TGTGCCAGCAGCGGGACTAGCGGGAGACGGCGCACAGATACGCAGTATTTT. Its protein product is CASSGTSGRRRTDTQYF.

This clone was counted between two and nine times. The chain couples TRBV7-9 to TRBJ1-1; D uncertain. In germline, CDR1 is SEHNR, CDR2 FQNEAQ (reference sequence). The CDR3 runs 13 residues. Trimming removed 2 bases from V and 1 base from J, with 5 bases in between. This CDR3 is CASSLNKNTEAFF. CDR3 nucleotide sequence: TGTGCCAGCAGCTTAAACAAGAACACTGAAGCTTTCTTT.

The chain uses TRBV2 and TRBJ1-5; D is undetermined. Germline V gives CDR1 SNHLY, CDR2 FYNNEI. V dropped 3 bases and J dropped 2 bases, with 11 bases sitting between them. CDR3 length: 15 amino acids. The CDR3 reads CASSDYSIGNQPQHF. The DNA for the CDR3 is TGTGCCAGCAGTGATTATTCTATAGGCAATCAGCCCCAGCATTTT. Complete variable domain (other parts from reference TRBV2 and TRBJ1-5): EPEVTQTPSHQVTQMGQEVILRCVPISNHLYFYWYRQILGQKVEFLVSFYNNEISEKSEIFDDQFSVERPDGSNFTLKIRSTKLEDSAMYFCASSDYSIGNQPQHFGDGTRLSIL.

This chain links TRBV27 with TRBJ2-7; tentative D call: TRBD2 (6 bases). V was shortened by 8 bases and J by 2 bases, with 10 bases between the two germline ends. Germline V gene lookup returns CDR1 MNHEY and CDR2 SMNVEV (reference sequence). CDR3 length equals 12 residues. CDR3 residues: CASGRGPYEQYF. Written as DNA, the CDR3 is TGTGCCAGCGGGCGGGGCCCCTACGAGCAGTACTTC.

The genes are TRBV15 and TRBJ2-7; 9 bases are shared with TRBD2. The CDR3 is 16 amino acids. The germline gives CDR1 LNHNV, CDR2 YYDKDF (reference sequence). The V and J ends lost 1 base and 4 bases, in that order; junction bases with no gene match: 8. The CDR3 DNA is TGTGCCACCAGCAGAGTCCGACTAGCGGACAGATACGAGCAGTACTTC. Residues: CATSRVRLADRYEQYF.

V is TRBV20-1 and J is TRBJ1-1; D not resolved. CDR1 is DFQATT, CDR2 SNEGSKA, per germline (reference sequence). The CDR3 spans 11 residues. CDR3 amino acids: CRLAENTEAFF. The CDR3 DNA follows: TGCAGGCTGGCGGAGAACACTGAAGCTTTCTTT.

The rearrangement joins TRBV18 to TRBJ2-7, with 7 nucleotides matching TRBD1. The trim removed 5 bases at V and 5 bases at J, leaving 9 bases unmatched. Germline lookup yields CDR1 KGHSH and CDR2 LQKENI. The CDR3 contains 14 residues. CDR3 in amino acids: CASSKVDRPHEQYF. CDR3 bases: TGTGCCAGCTCAAAGGTGGACAGGCCGCACGAGCAGTACTTC.

The CDR3 here is CASSETQTGYTF. DNA for the CDR3: TGTGCCAGCAGTGAAACACAGACCGGCTACACCTTC. V and J are TRBV2 and TRBJ1-2; D not certain. From germline, CDR1 is SNHLY and CDR2 FYNNEI. CDR3 size: 12 residues. V was clipped by 2 bases and J by 8 bases, with 9 bases between them.

This clone appeared once. CDR3 DNA sequence: TGCGCCAGCAGCCAATCCGGGGGGGACCCTTACTTCTTC. Its translation: CASSQSGGDPYFF. The V and J genes are TRBV4-1 and TRBJ2-1, with TRBD2 matching 8 bases. The CDR3 consists of 13 residues. The germline V gene has CDR1 MGHRA and CDR2 YSYEKL. J was trimmed by 16 bases and V by 2 bases; bases with no gene match: 10.

The rearrangement joins TRBV7-2 to TRBJ2-7, with 10 bases that match TRBD2. Germline V CDR1 and CDR2: SGHTA, FQGNSA. The CDR3 totals 17 residues. After removal of 3 bases from V and 4 bases from J, the junction contained 12 bases not matched to a gene. The CDR3 DNA follows: TGTGCCAGCAGCTTGGGGACTAGCGTGCTGGGTGAATACGAGCAGTACTTC. It translates to CASSLGTSVLGEYEQYF. The complete variable domain, with remaining parts taken from reference TRBV7-2 and TRBJ2-7, reads GAGVSQSPSNKVTEKGKDVELRCDPISGHTALYWYRQSLGQGLEFLIYFQGNSAPDKSGLPSDRFSAERTGGSVSTLTIQRTQQEDSAVYLCASSLGTSVLGEYEQYFGPGTRLTVT.